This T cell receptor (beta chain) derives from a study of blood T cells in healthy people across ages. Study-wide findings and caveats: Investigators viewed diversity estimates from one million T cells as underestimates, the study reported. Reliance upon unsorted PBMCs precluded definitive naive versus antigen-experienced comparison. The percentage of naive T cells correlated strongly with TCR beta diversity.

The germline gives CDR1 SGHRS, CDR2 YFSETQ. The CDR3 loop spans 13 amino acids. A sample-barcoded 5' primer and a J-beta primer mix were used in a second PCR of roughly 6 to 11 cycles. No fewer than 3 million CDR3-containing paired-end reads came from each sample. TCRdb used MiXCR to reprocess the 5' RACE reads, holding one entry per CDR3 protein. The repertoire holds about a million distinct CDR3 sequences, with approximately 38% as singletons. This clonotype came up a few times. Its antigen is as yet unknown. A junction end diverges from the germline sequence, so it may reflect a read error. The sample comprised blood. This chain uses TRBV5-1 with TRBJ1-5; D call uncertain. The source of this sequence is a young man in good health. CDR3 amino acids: CASSPSPNRPQHF. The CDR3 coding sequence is TGCGCCAGCAGCCCGTCGCCCAATCGGCCCCAGCATTTT.